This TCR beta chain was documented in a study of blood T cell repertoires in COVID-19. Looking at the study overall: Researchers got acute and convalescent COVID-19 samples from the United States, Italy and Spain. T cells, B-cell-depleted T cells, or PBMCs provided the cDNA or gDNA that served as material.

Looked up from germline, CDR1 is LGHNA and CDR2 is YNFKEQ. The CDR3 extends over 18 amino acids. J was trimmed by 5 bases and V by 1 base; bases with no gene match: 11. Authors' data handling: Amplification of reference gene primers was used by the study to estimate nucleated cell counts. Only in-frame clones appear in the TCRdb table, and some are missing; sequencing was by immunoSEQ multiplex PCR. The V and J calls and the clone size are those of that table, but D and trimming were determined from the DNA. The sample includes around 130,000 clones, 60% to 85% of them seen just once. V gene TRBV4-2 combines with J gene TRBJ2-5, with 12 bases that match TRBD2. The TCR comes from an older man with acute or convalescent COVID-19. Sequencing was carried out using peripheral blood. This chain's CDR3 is CASSQAASGGAWRETQYF. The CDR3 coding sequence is TGTGCCAGCAGCCAAGCGGCTAGCGGGGGGGCTTGGCGCGAGACCCAGTACTTC.